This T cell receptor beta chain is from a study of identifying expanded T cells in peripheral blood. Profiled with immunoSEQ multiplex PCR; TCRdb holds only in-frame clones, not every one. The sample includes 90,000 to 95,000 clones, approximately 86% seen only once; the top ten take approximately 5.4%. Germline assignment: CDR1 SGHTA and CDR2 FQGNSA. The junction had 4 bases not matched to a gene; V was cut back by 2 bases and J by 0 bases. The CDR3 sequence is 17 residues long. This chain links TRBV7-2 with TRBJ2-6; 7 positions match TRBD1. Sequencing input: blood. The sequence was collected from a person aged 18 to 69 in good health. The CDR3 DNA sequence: TGTGCCAGCAGCTTAAGGGACAGAGTCTCTGGGGCCAACGTCCTGACTTTC. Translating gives CASSLRDRVSGANVLTF.